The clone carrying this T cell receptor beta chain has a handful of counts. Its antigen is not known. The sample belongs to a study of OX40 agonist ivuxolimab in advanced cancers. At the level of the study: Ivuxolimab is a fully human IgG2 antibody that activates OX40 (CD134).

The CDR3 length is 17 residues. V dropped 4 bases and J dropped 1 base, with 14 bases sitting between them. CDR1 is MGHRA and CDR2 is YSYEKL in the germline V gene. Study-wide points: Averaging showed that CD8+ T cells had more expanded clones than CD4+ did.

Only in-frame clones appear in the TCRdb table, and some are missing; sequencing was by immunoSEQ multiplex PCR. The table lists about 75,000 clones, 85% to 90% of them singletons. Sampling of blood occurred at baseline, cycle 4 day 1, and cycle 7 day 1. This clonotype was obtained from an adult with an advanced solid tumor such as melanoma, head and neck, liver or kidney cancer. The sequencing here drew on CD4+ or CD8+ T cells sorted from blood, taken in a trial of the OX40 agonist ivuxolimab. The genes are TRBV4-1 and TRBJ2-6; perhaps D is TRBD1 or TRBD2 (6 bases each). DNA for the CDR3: TGCGCCAGCAGCCCGTCGTCGGGGGCGTCTGGGGCCAACGTCCTGACTTTC. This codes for CASSPSSGASGANVLTF.